This TCR beta chain was observed in a study of T-cell memory formation after mild COVID-19. Turning to the study itself: TCR clusters largely stayed donor specific.

The sample holds a few counts of this clonotype. Its antigen is as yet unknown. The germline CDR1 and CDR2 sequences are MNHEY and SVGAGI. V was cut by 5 bases and J by 7 bases, with 15 bases left in between. This CDR3 has 13 residues. Overall study findings and caveats: Pre-infection memory carried some responding clones, suggesting that cross-reactive memory joined. Still unconfirmed is whether the second-wave clones peaking on day 37 recognized SARS-CoV-2.

TCRdb passed the 5' RACE reads through MiXCR, listing each CDR3 protein once. This table holds nearly 200,000 distinct CDR3 sequences, around 17% found once. The source material was PBMCs or a T cell subset sorted from them (not recorded which). This receptor was obtained from an adult woman who had mild COVID-19 (a few samples of this study predate the infection). Cell type and time point are not known. The gene calls are TRBV6-5 and TRBJ2-7, with D perhaps TRBD1 (5 bases). CDR3 nucleotide sequence: TGTGCCAGCAGTCCGCGACAGAATACGGAGCAGTACTTC. It codes for CASSPRQNTEQYF.